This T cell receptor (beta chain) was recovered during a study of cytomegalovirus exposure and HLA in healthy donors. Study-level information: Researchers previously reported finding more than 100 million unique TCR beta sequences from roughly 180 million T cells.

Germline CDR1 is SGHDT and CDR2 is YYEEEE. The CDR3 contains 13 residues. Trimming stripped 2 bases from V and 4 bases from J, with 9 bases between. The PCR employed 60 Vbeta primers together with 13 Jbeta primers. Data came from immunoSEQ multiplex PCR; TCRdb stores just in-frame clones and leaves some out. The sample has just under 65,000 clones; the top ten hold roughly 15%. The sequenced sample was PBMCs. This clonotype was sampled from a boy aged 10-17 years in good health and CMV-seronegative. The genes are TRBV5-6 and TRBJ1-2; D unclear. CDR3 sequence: CASSLEGGYGYTF. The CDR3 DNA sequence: TGTGCCAGCAGCTTAGAGGGCGGCTATGGCTACACCTTC.